This T cell receptor beta chain was identified during a study of cytomegalovirus exposure and HLA in healthy donors. This clone was seen once. The antigen is undetermined. Other DNA sequences of this sample code for an identical CDR3. Broader study findings: Donors were assumed by presence/absence analyses to have roughly uniform sequencing depth. Associated with HLA alleles at 0.05 false discovery rate in a later analysis were about 17,000 TCR beta sequences. Common viral pathogens seemed to be connected with several of the most significant clusters, according to a later analysis.

The study ran its PCR with 60 Vbeta and 13 Jbeta primers. Libraries were prepared by immunoSEQ multiplex PCR; TCRdb keeps only in-frame clonotypes and omits some of them. The sample includes 200,000 to 250,000 clones, 70% to 85% of them seen just once. The length of the CDR3 is 14 residues. The V gene's germline CDR1 is SGHTA and CDR2 FQGNSA. The V and J ends lost 1 base and 1 base respectively, with 7 bases between them. V and J are TRBV7-2 and TRBJ1-1, with unresolved D. The TCR comes from a woman aged 40 to 50 in good health and CMV-seronegative. Sequenced: PBMCs. The chain's CDR3 is CASSLGATNTEAFF. CDR3 DNA: TGTGCCAGCAGCTTAGGAGCTACGAACACTGAAGCTTTCTTT.